This TCR beta chain was retrieved from a study of Graves' ophthalmopathy and Graves' hyperthyroidism. Background on the study: Peripheral blood (taken before any treatment) was collected at initial diagnosis.

CDR3 regions of TCR beta were amplified from RNA transcripts. First-round RT-PCR relied on HTBI primers, and a second-round multiplex PCR came next. TCRdb re-called the multiplex PCR reads with MiXCR, one entry per CDR3 protein. This sample has more than 550,000 distinct CDR3 sequences, with more than 40% found just once. In its sample, this clonotype was seen a few times. The diagnosis was founded upon clinical symptoms, serum thyroxine, TRAb, thyroid ultrasound and orbital computed tomography. Germline CDR1 and CDR2: KGHDR and SFDVKD. V lost 3 bases and J lost 5; bases outside the gene matches: 5. The CDR3 is made up of 17 amino acids.

The TCR sequence derives from an adult man with Graves' ophthalmopathy. Sequencing was performed on peripheral blood. The chain has TRBV24-1 and TRBJ2-3, with 15 positions matching TRBD2. The CDR3 nucleotides are TGTGCCACCAGTGATCACGGACTAGCGGGAGGGAAAGATACGCAGTATTTT. Translation: CATSDHGLAGGKDTQYF.